The rows below give T cell receptor beta chains drawn from one sample of a study of T cells in localized non-small cell lung cancer. This table comes from immunoSEQ multiplex PCR, and its TCRdb copy is limited to in-frame clones, with some not included. Of approximately 11,000 clones in the sample, less than 35% were seen once. The specimen was lung tumor tissue, collected before any cancer treatment. All receptors derive from a man aged 40 to 70 with stage I lung adenocarcinoma. The CDR3 runs from the conserved cysteine through the conserved F or W. Fields, in order: D gene, clone size, V gene, J gene, CDR3 DNA, CDR3 protein. D genes are given only for firm matches. Clone size appears in some rows only: once, few, many, or a class for an expanded clone.

>-|-|TRBV11-3|TRBJ1-2
TGTGCCAGCAGCTTAGAAAGGGGTAACTATGGCTACACCTTC
CASSLERGNYGYTF
>-|few|TRBV11-3|TRBJ2-2
TGTGCCAGCCGAGCGTCAGGGCCTACGTGGGAGCTGTTTTTT
CASRASGPTWELFF
>-|-|TRBV30|TRBJ2-7
TGTGCCTGGACGACCCTCGGGACCTACGAGCAGTACTTC
CAWTTLGTYEQYF
>-|few|TRBV6-8|TRBJ1-5
TGTGCCAGCAGTTACTCAGGGACAACGTTCAATCAGCCCCAGCATTTT
CASSYSGTTFNQPQHF
>-|-|TRBV6-8|TRBJ1-6
TGTGCCAGCAGTTACGGACAAATCAATAATTCACCCCTCCACTTT
CASSYGQINNSPLHF
>-|few|TRBV5-1|TRBJ2-1
TGCGCCAGCAGCTTGGCCAGTTCCTACAATGAGCAGTTCTTC
CASSLASSYNEQFF
>TRBD1|-|TRBV6-8|TRBJ2-7
TGTGCCAGCAGCCCGTCCGGGACAGGGGCCTACGAGCAGTACTTC
CASSPSGTGAYEQYF
>-|few|TRBV9|TRBJ2-2
TGTGCCAGCAGCCCGTATGGACAGCCGCGGGAGCTGTTTTTT
CASSPYGQPRELFF
>-|few|TRBV11-3|TRBJ2-7
TGTGCCAGCAGCTTGGGCAGGGGGCGGGGGAGCTCCTACGAGCAGTACTTC
CASSLGRGRGSSYEQYF
>-|-|TRBV6-8|TRBJ2-3
TGTGCCAGCAATTACCGCACAGATACGCAGTATTTT
CASNYRTDTQYF
>-|-|TRBV6-8|TRBJ1-1
TGTGCCAGCAGTTACTCGACTGCCGCCCAGGGTGTGGGCACTGAAGCTTTCTTT
CASSYSTAAQGVGTEAFF
>TRBD1|few|TRBV11-3|TRBJ1-6
TGTGCCAGCAGCCGAGCCGCCGGGACAGAAAATTCACCCCTCCACTTT
CASSRAAGTENSPLHF
>-|-|TRBV18|TRBJ1-2
TGTGCCAGCTCACGAGGGGACGGAACTAACTATGGCTACACCTTC
CASSRGDGTNYGYTF
>-|-|TRBV30|TRBJ1-2
TGTGCCTGGAGTGTGGGGACACAAAATGGCTACACCTTC
CAWSVGTQNGYTF
>-|medium-sized|TRBV6-8|TRBJ2-7
TGTGCCAGCAGTGACCCGGGCCCCTCCTACGAGCAGTACTTC
CASSDPGPSYEQYF
>-|-|TRBV9|TRBJ2-3
TGTGCCAGTATCTCTCTCGCGGGGTCAGCAGATACGCAGTATTTT
CASISLAGSADTQYF
>-|few|TRBV6-8|TRBJ1-2
TGTGCCAGCAGTTACTCCAAGGAGAACTATGGCTACACCTTC
CASSYSKENYGYTF
>TRBD1|-|TRBV29-1|TRBJ1-2
TGCAGCGTTGAGGGACAGACAGGCTATGGCTACACCTTC
CSVEGQTGYGYTF
>-|-|TRBV6-8|TRBJ1-6
TGTGCCAGCAGTTACTCGTTCGGGGGAAATTCACCCCTCCACTTT
CASSYSFGGNSPLHF
>-|few|TRBV10-2|TRBJ2-7
TGCGCCAGCAGTGGGTCCTTCTCGTGGCAGACCTACGAGCAGTACTTC
CASSGSFSWQTYEQYF
>TRBD2|-|TRBV4-1|TRBJ2-7
TGCGCCAGCAGCCAAGACCCTAGCGGTCCCTACGAGCAGTACTTC
CASSQDPSGPYEQYF
>-|few|TRBV6-8|TRBJ1-2
TGTGCCAGCAGTGCGTCGGGGTCGGCGGACGGCTACACCTTC
CASSASGSADGYTF
>-|-|TRBV30|TRBJ2-6
TGTGCCTGGAGGGGCTCTGGGGCCAACGTCCTGACTTTC
CAWRGSGANVLTF
>-|medium-sized|TRBV6-8|TRBJ2-1
TGTGCCAGCAGTGACTCGGACAGCAATGAGCAGTTCTTC
CASSDSDSNEQFF
>-|few|TRBV6-8|TRBJ1-6
TGTGCCAGCAGTTATCGGGCGGGGCCAGACAATTCACCCCTCCACTTT
CASSYRAGPDNSPLHF
>-|once|TRBV19|TRBJ2-2
TGTGCCAGTAGTTTCTACGGGAAGGGCACCGGGGAGCTGTTTTTT
CASSFYGKGTGELFF
>-|few|TRBV5-1|TRBJ1-6
TGCGCCAGTTGGAACAACTTAGATAATTCACCCCTCCACTTT
CASWNNLDNSPLHF
>TRBD1|-|TRBV19|TRBJ1-1
TGTGCCAGTAATGACAGGGGGATCGCTGAAGCTTTCTTT
CASNDRGIAEAFF
>TRBD2|-|TRBV10-2|TRBJ2-5
TGCGCCAGCAGTCTTCTAGCGGGGGGTGAGACCCAGTACTTC
CASSLLAGGETQYF
>TRBD2|-|TRBV15|TRBJ2-3
TGTGCCACCAGCAGAGTAGCGGGGGGTTTGGATACGCAGTATTTT
CATSRVAGGLDTQYF
>-|-|TRBV9|TRBJ1-2
TGTGCCAGCAGCGTAGCTACTTACGATGGCTACACCTTC
CASSVATYDGYTF
>TRBD1|few|TRBV25-1|TRBJ1-2
TGTGCCAGCAGGAGGACAGGGAGCTATGGCTACACCTTC
CASRRTGSYGYTF